This T cell receptor (beta chain) was sequenced for a study of control samples from healthy donors and cancer patients. CDR1 is MDHEN, CDR2 SYDVKM, per germline. The CDR3 sequence is 13 residues long. V was clipped by 5 bases and J by 0 bases, with 8 bases between them. Clones were sequenced by immunoSEQ multiplex PCR, and TCRdb holds only the in-frame ones, with some missing. The data contain some 150,000 clones, 85% to 95% of them singletons. The chain uses TRBV28 and TRBJ2-7, with D perhaps TRBD2 (5 bases). Sequencing used blood. The TCR originated in a man over 45 in good health. The CDR3 DNA reads TGTGCCAGCAGTCCGGGAATCTCCTACGAGCAGTACTTC. Encoded protein: CASSPGISYEQYF.